This TCR beta chain stems from a study of naive and memory T cell subsets. Findings and caveats of the study: TCR transcript changes with activation or differentiation may affect this RNA method.

TCR cDNA received a 3' ligated oligonucleotide that carried a UMI. Whole-blood samples were approximately 2.6 ml of peripheral blood from healthy adult volunteers. Reverse transcription used DNase-treated unsorted total RNA, aiming for about 1 to 1000 ng. Germline CDR1 and CDR2: MDHEN and SYDVKM. The CDR3 extends over 13 amino acids. J lost 6 bases, V lost 6 bases, and 4 bases had no gene match. Amplification of ligated cDNA took four PCR rounds with SP2 and nested alpha and beta constant primers. Alpha and beta constant region primers primed reverse transcription for blood and skin samples. TCRdb processed the 5' RACE reads anew with MiXCR; each CDR3 protein has one entry. The table has some 60,000 distinct CDR3 sequences, approximately 8% seen once. There are many counts of this clonotype. Its target is unknown.

This TCR was sampled from a female donor in good health. The V gene is TRBV28, the J gene TRBJ1-2, with 10 bases fitting TRBD1. The CDR3 DNA is TGTGCCAGCAGGACCGGGACAGGGGATGGCTACACCTTC. Translating it yields CASRTGTGDGYTF.